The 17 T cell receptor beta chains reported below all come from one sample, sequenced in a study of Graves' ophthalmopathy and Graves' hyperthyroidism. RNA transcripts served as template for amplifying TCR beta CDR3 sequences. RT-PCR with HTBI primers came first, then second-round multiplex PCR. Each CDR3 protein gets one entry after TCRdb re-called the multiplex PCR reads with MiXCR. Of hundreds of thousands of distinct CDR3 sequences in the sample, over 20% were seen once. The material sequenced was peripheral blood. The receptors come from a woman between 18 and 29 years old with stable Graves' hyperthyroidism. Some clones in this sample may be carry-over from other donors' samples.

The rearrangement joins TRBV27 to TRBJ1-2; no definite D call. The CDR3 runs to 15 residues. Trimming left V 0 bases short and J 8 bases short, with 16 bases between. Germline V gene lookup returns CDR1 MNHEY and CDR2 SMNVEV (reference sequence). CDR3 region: CASSLSFGSTGGYTF. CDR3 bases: TGTGCCAGCAGTTTATCGTTCGGATCGACTGGGGGCTACACCTTC.

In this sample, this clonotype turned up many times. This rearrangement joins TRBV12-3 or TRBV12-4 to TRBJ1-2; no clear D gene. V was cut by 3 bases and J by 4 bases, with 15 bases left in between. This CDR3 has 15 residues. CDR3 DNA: TGTGCCAGCAGTTTTGATGCCCTGTCCACCTATGGCTACACCTTC. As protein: CASSFDALSTYGYTF.

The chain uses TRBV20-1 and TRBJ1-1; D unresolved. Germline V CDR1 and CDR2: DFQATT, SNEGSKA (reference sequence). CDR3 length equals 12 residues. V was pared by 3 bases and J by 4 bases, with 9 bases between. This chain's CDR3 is CSASFGRTEAFF. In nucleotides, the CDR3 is TGCAGTGCTAGTTTCGGGCGCACTGAAGCTTTCTTT.

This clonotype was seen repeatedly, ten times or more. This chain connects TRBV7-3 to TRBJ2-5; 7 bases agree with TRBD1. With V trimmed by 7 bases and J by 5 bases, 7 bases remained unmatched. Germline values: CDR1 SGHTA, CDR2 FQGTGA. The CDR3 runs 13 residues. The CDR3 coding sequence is TGTGCCAGCACCGGAACAGGGGAGGAGACCCAGTACTTC. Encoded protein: CASTGTGEETQYF.

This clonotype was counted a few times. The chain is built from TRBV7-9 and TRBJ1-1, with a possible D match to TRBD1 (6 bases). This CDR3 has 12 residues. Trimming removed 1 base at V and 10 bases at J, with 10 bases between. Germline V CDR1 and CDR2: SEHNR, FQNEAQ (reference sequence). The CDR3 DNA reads TGTGCCAGCAGCTTAGTACAGGGTGCAGCTTTCTTT. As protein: CASSLVQGAAFF.

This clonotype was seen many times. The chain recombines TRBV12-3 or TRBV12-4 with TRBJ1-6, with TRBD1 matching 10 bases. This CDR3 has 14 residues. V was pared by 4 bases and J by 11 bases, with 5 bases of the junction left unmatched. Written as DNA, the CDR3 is TGTGCCAGCAGTTCTGTAGGGACAGGGGCACCCCTCCACTTT. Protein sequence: CASSSVGTGAPLHF.

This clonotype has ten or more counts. Here the CDR3 reads CATSDGTSGVRYNEQFF. The CDR3 DNA reads as TGTGCCACCAGTGATGGGACTAGCGGGGTCCGATACAATGAGCAGTTCTTC. The genes are TRBV24-1 and TRBJ2-1, with TRBD2 matching over 13 bases. CDR1 is KGHDR and CDR2 is SFDVKD in the germline V gene. V gave up 3 bases and J gave up 4 bases; unmatched junction bases: 5. This CDR3 region has 17 residues.

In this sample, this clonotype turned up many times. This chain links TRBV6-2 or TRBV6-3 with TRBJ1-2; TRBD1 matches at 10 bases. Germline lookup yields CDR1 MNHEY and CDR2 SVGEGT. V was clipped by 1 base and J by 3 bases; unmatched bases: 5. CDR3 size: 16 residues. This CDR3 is CASSYYETGGHYGYTF. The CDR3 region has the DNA TGTGCCAGCAGTTACTACGAGACAGGGGGCCACTATGGCTACACCTTC.

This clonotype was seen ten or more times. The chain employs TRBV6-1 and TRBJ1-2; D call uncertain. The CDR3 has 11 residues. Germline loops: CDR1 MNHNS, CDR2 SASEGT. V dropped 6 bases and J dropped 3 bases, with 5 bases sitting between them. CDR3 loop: CASRDDYGYTF. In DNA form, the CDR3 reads TGTGCCAGCAGGGACGACTATGGCTACACCTTC.

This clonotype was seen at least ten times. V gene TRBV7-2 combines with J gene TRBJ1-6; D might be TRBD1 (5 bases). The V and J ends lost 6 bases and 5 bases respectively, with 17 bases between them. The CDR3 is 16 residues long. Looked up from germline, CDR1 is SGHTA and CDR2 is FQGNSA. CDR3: CASSHRGGGNNSPLHF. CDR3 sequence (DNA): TGTGCCAGCAGTCACCGGGGGGGGGGTAATAATTCACCCCTCCACTTT.

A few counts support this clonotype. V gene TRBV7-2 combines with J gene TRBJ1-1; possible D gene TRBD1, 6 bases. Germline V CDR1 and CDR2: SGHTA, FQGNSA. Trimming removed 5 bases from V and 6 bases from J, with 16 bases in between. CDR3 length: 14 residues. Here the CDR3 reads CASSPAGTRAEAFF. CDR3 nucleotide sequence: TGTGCCAGCAGCCCAGCCGGGACAAGAGCTGAAGCTTTCTTT.

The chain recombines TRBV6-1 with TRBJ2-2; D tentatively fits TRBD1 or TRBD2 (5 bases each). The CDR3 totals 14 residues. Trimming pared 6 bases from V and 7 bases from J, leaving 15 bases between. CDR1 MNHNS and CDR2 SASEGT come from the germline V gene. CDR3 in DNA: TGTGCCAGCAGACCCAGGGACCTCGTCGGGGAGCTGTTTTTT. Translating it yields CASRPRDLVGELFF.

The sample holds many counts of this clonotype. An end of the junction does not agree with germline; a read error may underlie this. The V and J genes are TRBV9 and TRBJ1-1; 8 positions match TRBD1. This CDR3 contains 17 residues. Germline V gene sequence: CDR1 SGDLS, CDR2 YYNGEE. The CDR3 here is CASSNRDRPFMNTEVFF. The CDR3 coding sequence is TGTGCCAGCAGCAACCGGGACAGGCCCTTCATGAACACTGAAGTTTTCTTT.

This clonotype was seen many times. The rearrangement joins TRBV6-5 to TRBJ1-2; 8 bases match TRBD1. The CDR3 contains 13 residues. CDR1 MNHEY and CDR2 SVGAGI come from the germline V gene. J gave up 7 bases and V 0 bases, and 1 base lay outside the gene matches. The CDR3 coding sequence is TGTGCCAGCAGTTACTCCCAGGGGGCTGGCTACACCTTC. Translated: CASSYSQGAGYTF.

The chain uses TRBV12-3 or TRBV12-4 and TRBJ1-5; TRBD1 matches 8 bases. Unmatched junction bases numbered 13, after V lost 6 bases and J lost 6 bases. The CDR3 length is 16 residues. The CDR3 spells CASRGLGQGSGQPQHF. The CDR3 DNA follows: TGTGCCAGCAGGGGGTTAGGACAGGGAAGTGGTCAGCCCCAGCATTTT.

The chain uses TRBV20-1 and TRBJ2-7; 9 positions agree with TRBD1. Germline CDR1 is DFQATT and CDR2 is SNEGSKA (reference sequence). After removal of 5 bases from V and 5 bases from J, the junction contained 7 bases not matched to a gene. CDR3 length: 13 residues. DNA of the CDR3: TGCAGTGCTCCAAGGACAGGGGACCACGAGCAGTACTTC. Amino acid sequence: CSAPRTGDHEQYF.

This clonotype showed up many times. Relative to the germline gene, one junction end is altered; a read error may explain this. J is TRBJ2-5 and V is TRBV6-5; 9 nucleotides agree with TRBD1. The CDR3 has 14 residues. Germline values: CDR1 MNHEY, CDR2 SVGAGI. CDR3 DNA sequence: TGTGCCAGCAGTTACGGACAGGGGCAAGAGGCCCAGTACTTC. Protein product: CASSYGQGQEAQYF.